What follows is one T cell receptor (beta chain) and its context. The data belong to a study of blood T cell repertoires in COVID-19. Across the study: Acute and convalescent COVID-19 specimens originated in the United States, Italy and Spain.

The V end was cut by 7 bases, the J end by 5 bases, with 12 bases between. CDR3 length: 14 residues. Germline-derived CDR1 and CDR2 are SGHAT and FQNNGV. Authors' analysis steps: Estimates of nucleated cell counts were drawn from the amplification of reference gene primers. This table comes from immunoSEQ multiplex PCR, and its TCRdb copy is limited to in-frame clones, with some not included. D and trimming were read from the DNA, whereas the V and J calls and clone size are those reported in that table. The sample lists about 100,000 clones, around four fifths seen once, with 4.8% in the top ten. Sequencing used peripheral blood. V and J are TRBV11-2 and TRBJ1-6; TRBD1 is a possible D gene (6 bases). This clonotype originated in a man between 60 and 75 years old with acute or convalescent COVID-19. The CDR3 is CASTPGDDNSPLHF. CDR3 in DNA: TGTGCCAGCACCCCAGGGGACGATAATTCACCCCTCCACTTT.